These 25 T cell receptor beta chains originate from one sample sequenced in a study of OX40 agonist ivuxolimab in advanced cancers. Clones were read by immunoSEQ multiplex PCR, and TCRdb kept only the in-frame ones, dropping some. The sample has about 50,000 clones; 80% are singletons. Sample: CD4+ or CD8+ T cells sorted from blood, taken in a trial of the OX40 agonist ivuxolimab. Source of these receptors: an adult with an advanced solid tumor such as melanoma, head and neck, liver or kidney cancer.

This chain joins TRBV9 and TRBJ1-3, with 8 bases matching TRBD1. From germline, CDR1 is SGDLS and CDR2 YYNGEE. This CDR3 region has 15 residues. V shed 2 bases and J 4 bases; nucleotides not matched to a gene: 5. The CDR3 region is CASSVDWDRGNTIYF. CDR3 DNA: TGTGCCAGCAGCGTGGACTGGGACAGGGGAAACACCATATATTTT.

This clone was observed a handful of times. The rearrangement links TRBV7-2 to TRBJ2-1; the D gene is possibly TRBD2 (5 bases). This CDR3 comprises 15 residues. Germline CDR1 and CDR2: SGHTA and FQGNSA. Trimming stripped 5 bases from V and 8 bases from J, with 19 bases between. CDR3 bases: TGTGCCAGCAGCCTAAACCTAGGGCGGGTCTATGAGCAGTTCTTC. This translates into CASSLNLGRVYEQFF.

V gene TRBV11-3 combines with J gene TRBJ2-5; the match to TRBD1 covers 9 bases. The CDR3 consists of 14 residues. CDR1 is SGHNT, CDR2 YENEEA, per germline. V shed 1 base and J 3 bases; nucleotides not matched to a gene: 0. CDR3 region: CASSLGQGEETQYF. In DNA, the CDR3 is TGTGCCAGCAGCTTAGGACAGGGGGAAGAGACCCAGTACTTC.

The rearrangement joins TRBV7-9 to TRBJ2-3, with a tentative D call TRBD2 (5 bases). Looked up from germline, CDR1 is SEHNR and CDR2 is FQNEAQ (reference sequence). The V and J ends lost 6 bases and 8 bases respectively, with 21 bases between them. This CDR3 is 15 amino acids long. The CDR3 DNA follows: TGTGCCAGCAGTTTATTTAGTTGGGAGTCGGGTACGCAGTATTTT. Protein: CASSLFSWESGTQYF.

The chain uses TRBV10-2 and TRBJ2-2; TRBD2 might be the D (6 bases). Germline V CDR1 and CDR2: WSHSY, SAAADI. V lost 3 bases to trimming and J lost 3 bases, with 17 bases between them. The CDR3 is 17 residues long. The CDR3 is CASSEGGRRADTGELFF. Here the CDR3 DNA reads TGCGCCAGCAGTGAAGGAGGACGGAGGGCAGACACCGGGGAGCTGTTTTTT.

This chain connects TRBV9 to TRBJ2-2; 7 nucleotides align to TRBD2. V shed 0 bases and J 3 bases; nucleotides not matched to a gene: 2. Germline lookup yields CDR1 SGDLS and CDR2 YYNGEE. The length of the CDR3 is 15 residues. The CDR3 region is CASSVGDYHTGELFF. In DNA form, the CDR3 reads TGTGCCAGCAGCGTAGGGGACTACCACACCGGGGAGCTGTTTTTT.

The rearrangement uses TRBV5-4 and TRBJ2-3; 8 nucleotides agree with TRBD1. The CDR3 has 14 amino acids. From germline, CDR1 is SGHNT and CDR2 YYREEE (reference sequence). J lost 4 bases, V lost 5 bases, and 6 bases had no gene match. The CDR3 loop is CASSDRGGADTQYF. In nucleotides, the CDR3 is TGTGCCAGCAGTGACAGGGGTGGGGCAGATACGCAGTATTTT.

The gene calls are TRBV7-8 and TRBJ2-3; TRBD2 aligns across 14 bases. CDR3 length equals 17 residues. Germline values: CDR1 SGHVS, CDR2 FQNEAQ. With 5 bases clipped from V and 0 bases from J, the junction kept 4 bases outside the gene matches. CDR3 amino acids: CASSLRLAGGSTDTQYF. The DNA of the CDR3 is TGTGCCAGCAGCCTGAGACTAGCGGGGGGGAGCACAGATACGCAGTATTTT.

The rearrangement uses TRBV2 and TRBJ1-5, with D maybe TRBD1 (6 bases). The V end was cut by 3 bases, the J end by 0 bases, with 12 bases between. The CDR3 runs 16 residues. Germline assignment: CDR1 SNHLY and CDR2 FYNNEI. Written as DNA, the CDR3 is TGTGCCAGCAGTGATGTGGGGGGCTATAGCAATCAGCCCCAGCATTTT. Translated: CASSDVGGYSNQPQHF.

The chain combines TRBV6-5 with TRBJ2-7; 11 bases line up with TRBD2. The V gene end was trimmed by 6 bases and the J gene end by 2 bases; junction bases not matched to a gene: 3. CDR1 is MNHEY, CDR2 SVGAGI, per germline. This CDR3 region has 14 residues. The CDR3 coding sequence is TGTGCCAGCAGGAATAGCGGGGGGGCCTACGAGCAGTACTTC. Protein: CASRNSGGAYEQYF.

About this clone itself: A read error is possible here, since a much larger clone lies one base away. J is TRBJ1-5 and V is TRBV27; D is undetermined. The germline V and J ends were trimmed by 6 bases and 5 bases, with 17 bases remaining between them. This CDR3 has 15 amino acids. CDR1 and CDR2 (germline): MNHEY, SMNVEV (reference sequence). The CDR3 DNA sequence: TGTGCCAGCAGCAAAGACAACGCCGGGGATCAGCCCCAGCATTTT. It yields the protein CASSKDNAGDQPQHF.

V usage is TRBV5-6 and J usage is TRBJ1-5; D remains unclear. Trimming took 3 bases from V and 1 from J, leaving 11 bases between them. CDR3 length: 15 residues. CDR1 SGHDT and CDR2 YYEEEE come from the germline V gene. DNA of the CDR3: TGTGCCAGCAGCTCAAGGAGGGTGAGCAATCAGCCCCAGCATTTT. This codes for CASSSRRVSNQPQHF.

DNA for the CDR3: TGTGCCAGCAGCTCTGGACACGCCTGGGGCTACACCTTC. It is translated as CASSSGHAWGYTF. This chain links TRBV7-2 with TRBJ1-2; a weak D match, TRBD1 (5 bases). Germline CDR1 and CDR2: SGHTA and FQGNSA. The V end lost 4 bases, the J end lost 8 bases, and 14 bases lay between the germline ends. The CDR3 length is 13 residues. The variable domain in full, with the rest retrieved from reference TRBV7-2 and TRBJ1-2, is GAGVSQSPSNKVTEKGKDVELRCDPISGHTALYWYRQSLGQGLEFLIYFQGNSAPDKSGLPSDRFSAERTGGSVSTLTIQRTQQEDSAVYLCASSSGHAWGYTFGSGTRLTVV.

This chain joins TRBV9 and TRBJ2-5, with D maybe TRBD2 (5 bases). There are 15 residues in the CDR3. CDR1 is SGDLS and CDR2 is YYNGEE in the germline V gene. Between the trimmed V and J ends, which lost 2 bases and 0 bases, there was a span of 11 bases. In DNA, the CDR3 is TGTGCCAGCAGCGTGGGAGCGCTTTACCAAGAGACCCAGTACTTC. Amino acid sequence: CASSVGALYQETQYF. The variable domain in full, with the rest retrieved from reference TRBV9 and TRBJ2-5, is DSGVTQTPKHLITATGQRVTLRCSPRSGDLSVYWYQQSLDQGLQFLIQYYNGEERAKGNILERFSAQQFPDLHSELNLSSLELGDSALYFCASSVGALYQETQYFGPGTRLLVL.

This chain uses TRBV7-9 with TRBJ1-1; no clear D gene. With 3 bases removed from V and 0 bases from J, the gap between germline ends came to 8 bases. This CDR3 is built from 14 residues. The germline CDR1 and CDR2 sequences are SEHNR and FQNEAQ (reference sequence). As DNA, the CDR3 is TGTGCCAGCAGCTTCCAAGGGATGAACACTGAAGCTTTCTTT. The encoded protein is CASSFQGMNTEAFF.

This chain links TRBV7-2 with TRBJ1-4; 8 nucleotides match TRBD1. The germline V gene has CDR1 SGHTA and CDR2 FQGNSA. V trimming: 5 bases; J trimming: 7 bases; junction bases outside the gene matches: 6. The CDR3 is made up of 14 amino acids. CDR3 in DNA: TGTGCCAGCAGCCACGACAGGGGAGGTGAAAAACTGTTTTTT. It codes for CASSHDRGGEKLFF.

The chain links TRBV5-1 to TRBJ2-1; perhaps TRBD1 as D (5 bases). The germline V gene encodes CDR1 SGHRS and CDR2 YFSETQ. V lost 1 base to trimming and J lost 3 bases, with 8 bases between them. CDR3 size: 14 residues. The CDR3 reads CASSLPDSYNEQFF. The CDR3 DNA is TGCGCCAGCAGCTTGCCAGACAGCTACAATGAGCAGTTCTTC.

A single count supports this clone. The V gene is TRBV29-1, the J gene TRBJ2-5, with 10 bases lining up with TRBD1. Trimming at V came to 5 bases and at J to 4 bases, leaving 7 bases not matched to a gene. The length of the CDR3 is 14 residues. Germline V gene lookup returns CDR1 SQVTM and CDR2 ANQGSEA. The CDR3 loop reads CSVWDRGSRETQYF. The CDR3 region has the DNA TGCAGCGTTTGGGACAGGGGATCGAGAGAGACCCAGTACTTC.

This chain joins TRBV18 and TRBJ1-4; the match to TRBD1 covers 10 bases. The CDR3 spans 15 residues. Losses at the gene ends were 2 bases for V and 7 bases for J; bases not matched to a gene: 4. CDR1 is KGHSH and CDR2 is LQKENI in the germline V gene. CDR3: CASSPYGQGGEKLFF. The CDR3 region has the DNA TGTGCCAGCTCACCATACGGACAGGGGGGTGAAAAACTGTTTTTT.

The rearrangement links TRBV5-6 to TRBJ2-2, with D perhaps given as TRBD1 or TRBD2 (6 bases each). The CDR3 is 15 amino acids. The V and J ends lost 6 bases and 9 bases respectively, with 21 bases between them. Germline-derived CDR1 and CDR2 are SGHDT and YYEEEE. CDR3 in amino acids: CASTLKGGGGRELFF. The DNA of the CDR3 is TGTGCCAGCACCCTAAAGGGGGGAGGTGGCCGGGAGCTGTTTTTT.

The chain combines TRBV6-1 with TRBJ2-3, with 9 bases fitting TRBD1. Germline assignment: CDR1 MNHNS and CDR2 SASEGT. The CDR3 is 14 residues long. V dropped 6 bases and J dropped 4; count of bases not matched to a gene: 5. The CDR3 sequence is CASRVQGAADTQYF. The CDR3 region has the DNA TGTGCCAGCAGGGTACAGGGGGCAGCAGATACGCAGTATTTT.

The chain couples TRBV27 to TRBJ2-2, with 8 bases identical to TRBD1. J lost 1 base, V lost 7 bases, and 2 bases had no gene match. CDR1 is MNHEY and CDR2 is SMNVEV in the germline V gene (reference sequence). CDR3 length: 14 amino acids. CDR3 DNA sequence: TGTGCCAGCACGACAGGGGTGAACACCGGGGAGCTGTTTTTT. Translation gives CASTTGVNTGELFF.

The chain couples TRBV7-3 to TRBJ2-5; 9 bases fit TRBD2. Trimming took 2 bases from V and 2 from J; bases not matched to a gene: 3. The CDR3 is made up of 15 amino acids. The germline CDR1 and CDR2 sequences are SGHTA and FQGTGA. The CDR3: CASSLAGGRQETQYF. The CDR3 coding sequence is TGTGCCAGCAGCTTAGCGGGAGGGAGGCAAGAGACCCAGTACTTC. The whole variable domain, remainder taken from reference TRBV7-3 and TRBJ2-5, is GAGVSQTPSNKVTEKGKYVELRCDPISGHTALYWYRQSLGQGPEFLIYFQGTGAADDSGLPNDRFFAVRPEGSVSTLKIQRTERGDSAVYLCASSLAGGRQETQYFGPGTRLLVL.

The V and J genes are TRBV6-6 and TRBJ1-1; no clear D. This CDR3 has 15 amino acids. V lost 0 bases and J 0 bases, leaving 8 bases between the germline ends. In germline, CDR1 is MNHNY, CDR2 SVGAGI (reference sequence). CDR3 in amino acids: CASSYSSSLNTEAFF. CDR3 DNA: TGTGCCAGCAGTTACTCGAGCAGCCTGAACACTGAAGCTTTCTTT.

The CDR3 nucleotides are TGTGCCAGCAGCCCCGGCCGGACAGGCACAGATACGCAGTATTTT. It is translated as CASSPGRTGTDTQYF. The chain recombines TRBV11-3 with TRBJ2-3, with D maybe TRBD1 (6 bases). The V end was cut by 5 bases, the J end by 1 base, with 13 bases between. The CDR3 runs 15 residues. The V gene's germline CDR1 is SGHNT and CDR2 YENEEA.